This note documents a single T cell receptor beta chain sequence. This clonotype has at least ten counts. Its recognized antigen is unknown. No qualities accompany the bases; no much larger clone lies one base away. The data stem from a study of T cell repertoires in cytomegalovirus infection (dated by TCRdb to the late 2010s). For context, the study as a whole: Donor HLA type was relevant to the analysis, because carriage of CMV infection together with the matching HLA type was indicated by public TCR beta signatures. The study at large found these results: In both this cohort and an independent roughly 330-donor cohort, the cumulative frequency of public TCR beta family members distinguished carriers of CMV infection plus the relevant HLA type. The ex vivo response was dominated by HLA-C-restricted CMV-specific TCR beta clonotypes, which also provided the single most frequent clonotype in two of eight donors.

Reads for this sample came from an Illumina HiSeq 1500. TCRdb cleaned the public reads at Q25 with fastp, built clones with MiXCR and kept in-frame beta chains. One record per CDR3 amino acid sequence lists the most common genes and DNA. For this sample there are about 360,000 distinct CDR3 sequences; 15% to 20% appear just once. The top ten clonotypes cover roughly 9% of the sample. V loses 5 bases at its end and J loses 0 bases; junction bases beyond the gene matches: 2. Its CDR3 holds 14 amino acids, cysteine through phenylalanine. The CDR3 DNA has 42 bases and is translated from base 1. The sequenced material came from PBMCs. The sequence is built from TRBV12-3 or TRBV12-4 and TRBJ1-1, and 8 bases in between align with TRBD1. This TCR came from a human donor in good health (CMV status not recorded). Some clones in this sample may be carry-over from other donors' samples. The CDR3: CASSTGGLNTEAFF. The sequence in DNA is TGTGCCAGCAGTACAGGGGGTCTGAACACTGAAGCTTTCTTT.